The 21 T cell receptor beta chains given below trace back to one sample, sequenced in a study of blood T cell repertoires in COVID-19. Clones were sequenced by immunoSEQ multiplex PCR, and TCRdb holds only the in-frame ones, with some missing. The data hold 40,000 to 45,000 clones, with roughly three quarters observed a single time. Specimen: peripheral blood. The receptors stem from an elderly woman with acute or convalescent COVID-19.

This clone occurred once. The rearrangement joins TRBV2 to TRBJ2-1; D might be TRBD2 (6 bases). The germline V gene encodes CDR1 SNHLY and CDR2 FYNNEI. This CDR3 contains 14 residues. V was shortened by 6 bases and J by 0 bases, with 9 bases between the two germline ends. The CDR3 DNA is TGTGCCAGCAGGCTAGCGTCCTCCTACAATGAGCAGTTCTTC. Translation gives CASRLASSYNEQFF.

The rearrangement joins TRBV7-9 to TRBJ1-1; 10 bases are a match to TRBD1. The germline CDR1 and CDR2 sequences are SEHNR and FQNEAQ (reference sequence). This CDR3 has 15 residues. V gave up 1 base and J gave up 4 bases; unmatched junction bases: 3. The CDR3 DNA follows: TGTGCCAGCAGCTTAGGAAGGACAGGGGGCACTGAAGCTTTCTTT. This gives the protein CASSLGRTGGTEAFF.

This chain uses TRBV10-3 with TRBJ1-1; D gene uncertain. V lost 7 bases to trimming and J lost 1 base, with 10 bases between them. This CDR3 spans 13 amino acids. Germline V gives CDR1 ENHRY, CDR2 SYGVKD. The CDR3 protein is CAITTQTNTEAFF. The CDR3 nucleotides read TGTGCCATCACCACTCAAACGAACACTGAAGCTTTCTTT.

This sequence joins TRBV6-5 and TRBJ1-1; maybe TRBD1 (5 bases). The CDR3 length is 13 residues. From germline, CDR1 is MNHEY and CDR2 SVGAGI. V lost 5 bases, J lost 4 bases, and 11 bases lay in between. The CDR3 nucleotides are TGTGCCAGCAGTACGACAGTTGTCACTGAAGCTTTCTTT. This encodes CASSTTVVTEAFF.

This clone was detected a few times. Other nucleotide sequences from this sample produce the same CDR3. V is TRBV7-2 and J is TRBJ2-1; 8 nucleotides align to TRBD2. CDR1 and CDR2 (germline): SGHTA, FQGNSA. The J segment lost 4 bases and the V segment lost 0 bases, leaving 2 bases of the junction unmatched. This CDR3 region has 15 residues. This CDR3 is CASSLASGRYNEQFF. The CDR3 DNA sequence: TGTGCCAGCAGCTTAGCAAGCGGGAGATACAATGAGCAGTTCTTC.

The chain carries TRBV7-9 and TRBJ1-4, with 7 bases identical to TRBD1. V lost 8 bases, J lost 3 bases, and 3 bases stayed unmatched. This CDR3 has 13 amino acids. CDR1 and CDR2 from the germline V gene are SEHNR and FQNEAQ (reference sequence). CDR3 sequence (DNA): TGTGCCAGCGACGGGACAGCTAATGAAAAACTGTTTTTT. Translation gives CASDGTANEKLFF.

The gene calls are TRBV7-9 and TRBJ1-4; 12 bases are a match to TRBD1. Germline trimming cut 4 bases from V and 3 bases from J; bases unmatched to any gene: 9. This CDR3 has 18 amino acids. Germline assignment: CDR1 SEHNR and CDR2 FQNEAQ (reference sequence). DNA for the CDR3: TGTGCCAGCAGCTCGGGAGGGACAGGGGGCATCGCTAATGAAAAACTGTTTTTT. Residues: CASSSGGTGGIANEKLFF.

V usage is TRBV19 and J usage is TRBJ2-6, with D tentatively TRBD1 (6 bases). Germline CDR1 LNHDA, CDR2 SQIVND (reference sequence). V gave up 7 bases and J gave up 3 bases, with 13 bases separating them. The length of the CDR3 is 15 residues. CDR3 loop: CASTSQGLGANVLTF. The CDR3 nucleotides read TGTGCCAGTACCTCCCAGGGGCTTGGGGCCAACGTCCTGACTTTC.

The V gene is TRBV11-2, the J gene TRBJ2-3; D possibly corresponds to TRBD2 (5 bases). In germline, CDR1 is SGHAT, CDR2 FQNNGV. There are 13 residues in the CDR3. V was trimmed by 1 base and J by 4 bases, leaving 6 bases between them. This chain's CDR3 is CASSLAGADTQYF. DNA of the CDR3: TGTGCCAGCAGCTTAGCCGGGGCAGATACGCAGTATTTT. The full variable domain, its missing parts supplied by reference TRBV11-2 and TRBJ2-3, is EAGVAQSPRYKIIEKRQSVAFWCNPISGHATLYWYQQILGQGPKLLIQFQNNGVVDDSQLPKDRFSAERLKGVDSTLKIQPAKLEDSAVYLCASSLAGADTQYFGPGTRLTVL.

The V call is TRBV12-3 or TRBV12-4, the J call TRBJ2-7; tentative D call: TRBD1 (5 bases). V was cut by 3 bases and J by 3 bases, with 9 bases left in between. This CDR3 comprises 13 residues. The CDR3 region has the DNA TGTGCCAGCAGTTTGGGAAGGGGCTACGAGCAGTACTTC. As protein: CASSLGRGYEQYF.

The DNA of the CDR3 is TGTGCCAGCAGTCTGAACACCGGGGAGCTGTTTTTT. Protein product: CASSLNTGELFF. The rearrangement joins TRBV2 to TRBJ2-2; D ambiguous. CDR1 and CDR2 from the germline V gene are SNHLY and FYNNEI. The germline V and J ends were trimmed by 5 bases and 1 base, with 2 bases remaining between them. The CDR3 length is 12 residues.

The V and J genes are TRBV4-1 and TRBJ1-1; D is undetermined. Germline V gives CDR1 MGHRA, CDR2 YSYEKL. Trimming pared 4 bases from V and 0 bases from J, leaving 12 bases between. The CDR3 totals 15 residues. The CDR3 protein is CASSRRLDLNTEAFF. The DNA for the CDR3 is TGCGCCAGCAGCCGCCGACTCGACCTGAACACTGAAGCTTTCTTT.

The chain employs TRBV11-2 and TRBJ1-2; TRBD1 matches 10 bases. V shed 2 bases, J shed 7 bases, and the junction held 4 bases outside the gene matches. The CDR3 has 14 residues. Per the germline V gene, CDR1 is SGHAT and CDR2 is FQNNGV. The CDR3: CASSLTGTGAGYTF. DNA for the CDR3: TGTGCCAGCAGCTTAACCGGGACAGGGGCTGGCTACACCTTC. The variable domain in full, completed from reference TRBV11-2 and TRBJ1-2, reads EAGVAQSPRYKIIEKRQSVAFWCNPISGHATLYWYQQILGQGPKLLIQFQNNGVVDDSQLPKDRFSAERLKGVDSTLKIQPAKLEDSAVYLCASSLTGTGAGYTFGSGTRLTVV.

V usage is TRBV25-1 and J usage is TRBJ2-3, with 8 bases fitting TRBD2. The CDR3 has 17 amino acids. V lost 6 bases, J lost 2 bases, and 13 bases stayed unmatched. Germline CDR1 MGHDK, CDR2 SYGVNS. The CDR3 region is CASRGLVGKRTTDTQYF. The CDR3 DNA follows: TGTGCCAGCAGGGGACTAGTTGGGAAGAGGACCACAGATACGCAGTATTTT. Using reference TRBV25-1 and TRBJ2-3 for the parts outside the CDR3, the full variable domain is EADIYQTPRYLVIGTGKKITLECSQTMGHDKMYWYQQDPGMELHLIHYSYGVNSTEKGDLSSESTVSRIRTEHFPLTLESARPSHTSQYLCASRGLVGKRTTDTQYFGPGTRLTVL.

The chain is built from TRBV7-4 and TRBJ1-1; D is perhaps TRBD1 (5 bases). The CDR3 is 15 amino acids. Germline V CDR1 and CDR2: SGHVT, SQSDAQ. V dropped 5 bases and J dropped 3 bases, with 16 bases sitting between them. The CDR3 sequence: CASSRMERGDTEAFF. The CDR3 DNA is TGTGCCAGCAGCCGAATGGAGCGGGGGGACACTGAAGCTTTCTTT.

The J gene is TRBJ2-5, the V gene TRBV12-3 or TRBV12-4, with D maybe TRBD2 (7 bases). V was pared by 8 bases and J by 5 bases, with 12 bases between. This CDR3 has 12 residues. For the CDR3, the DNA is TGTGCCAGCGGCGGGGGCTGGGAGACCCAGTACTTC. As protein: CASGGGWETQYF.

The J gene is TRBJ2-1, the V gene TRBV5-1, with TRBD2 identical over 8 bases. The length of the CDR3 is 16 residues. After removal of 3 bases from V and 5 bases from J, the junction contained 10 bases not matched to a gene. Germline V gives CDR1 SGHRS, CDR2 YFSETQ. The CDR3 bases are TGCGCCAGCAGCTCACCCGGACTAGCCATCAACAATGAGCAGTTCTTC. Translated: CASSSPGLAINNEQFF.

There are a few counts of this clone. J is TRBJ2-7 and V is TRBV27; D may be TRBD1 (5 bases). The CDR3 covers 13 residues. The ends were cut back, 4 bases at V and 1 base at J, with 8 bases in the middle. Germline V gene data show CDR1 as MNHEY and CDR2 as SMNVEV (reference sequence). The CDR3: CASSWGYSYEQYF. CDR3 bases: TGTGCCAGCAGTTGGGGCTATTCCTACGAGCAGTACTTC.

This chain joins TRBV27 and TRBJ1-2; D is undetermined. The CDR3 runs to 13 residues. Trimming cost V 6 bases and J 5 bases, with 13 bases left between them. Germline V CDR1 and CDR2: MNHEY, SMNVEV (reference sequence). CDR3 DNA sequence: TGTGCCAGCAGGCGGCCCGGAAGATATGGCTACACCTTC. The encoded protein is CASRRPGRYGYTF.

The chain carries TRBV4-1 and TRBJ2-5; 10 nucleotides align to TRBD2. V was pared by 0 bases and J by 1 base, with 5 bases of the junction left unmatched. This CDR3 contains 17 residues. Germline CDR1 reads MGHRA; CDR2 reads YSYEKL. The CDR3 loop is CASSQEGRTSGQETQYF. DNA for the CDR3: TGCGCCAGCAGCCAAGAGGGTAGGACTAGCGGCCAAGAGACCCAGTACTTC.

This clone was seen a few times. J is TRBJ2-1 and V is TRBV9; no clear D. Germline CDR1 SGDLS, CDR2 YYNGEE. V lost 0 bases and J 4 bases, leaving 11 bases between the germline ends. The CDR3 is 15 residues long. The CDR3 spells CASSVVSELYNEQFF. For the CDR3, the DNA is TGTGCCAGCAGCGTAGTATCCGAACTGTACAATGAGCAGTTCTTC.